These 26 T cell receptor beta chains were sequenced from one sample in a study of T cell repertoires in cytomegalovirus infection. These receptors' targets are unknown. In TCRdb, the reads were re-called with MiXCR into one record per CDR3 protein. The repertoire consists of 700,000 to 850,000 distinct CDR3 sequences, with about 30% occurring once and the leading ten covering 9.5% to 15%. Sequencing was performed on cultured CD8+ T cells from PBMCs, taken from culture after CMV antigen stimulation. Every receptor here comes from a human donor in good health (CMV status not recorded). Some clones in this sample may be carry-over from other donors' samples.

CDR3 DNA: TGTGCCAGCAGTTACGGCTCATTGGATACGCAGTATTTT. This codes for CASSYGSLDTQYF. V gene TRBV27 combines with J gene TRBJ2-3, with no clear D. CDR1 MNHEY and CDR2 SMNVEV come from the germline V gene (reference sequence). This CDR3 is built from 13 residues. V dropped 4 bases and J dropped 6 bases, with 11 bases sitting between them.

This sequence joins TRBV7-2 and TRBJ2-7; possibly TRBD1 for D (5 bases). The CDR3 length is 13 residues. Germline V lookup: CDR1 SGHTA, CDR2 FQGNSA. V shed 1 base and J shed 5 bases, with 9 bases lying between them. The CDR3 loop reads CASSLDRGNEQYV. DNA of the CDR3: TGTGCCAGCAGCTTAGATAGGGGTAACGAGCAGTACGTC.

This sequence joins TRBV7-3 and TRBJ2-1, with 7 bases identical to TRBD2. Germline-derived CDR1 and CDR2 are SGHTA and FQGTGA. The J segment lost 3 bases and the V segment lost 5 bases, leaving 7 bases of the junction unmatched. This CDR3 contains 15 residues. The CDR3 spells CASSGWEGGYNEQFF. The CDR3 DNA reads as TGTGCCAGCAGCGGGTGGGAGGGCGGCTACAATGAGCAGTTCTTC.

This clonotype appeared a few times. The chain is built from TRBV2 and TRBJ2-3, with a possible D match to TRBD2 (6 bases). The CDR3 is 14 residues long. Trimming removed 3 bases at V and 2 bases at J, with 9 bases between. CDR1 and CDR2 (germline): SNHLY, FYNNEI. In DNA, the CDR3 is TGTGCCAGCAGTGACGGAGGGTTCACAGATACGCAGTATTTT. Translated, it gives CASSDGGFTDTQYF.

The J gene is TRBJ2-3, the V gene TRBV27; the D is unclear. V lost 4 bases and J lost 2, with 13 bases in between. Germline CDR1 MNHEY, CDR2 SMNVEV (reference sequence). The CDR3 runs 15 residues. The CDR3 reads CASSSYQDPTDTQYF. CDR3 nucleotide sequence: TGTGCCAGCAGTTCGTATCAGGACCCCACAGATACGCAGTATTTT.

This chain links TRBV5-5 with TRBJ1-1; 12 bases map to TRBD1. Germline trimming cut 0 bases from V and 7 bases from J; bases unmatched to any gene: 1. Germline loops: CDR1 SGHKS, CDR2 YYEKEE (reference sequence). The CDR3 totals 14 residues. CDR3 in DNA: TGTGCCAGCAGCTTGGGGGACAGGGGGCTTGAAGCTTTCTTT. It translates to CASSLGDRGLEAFF.

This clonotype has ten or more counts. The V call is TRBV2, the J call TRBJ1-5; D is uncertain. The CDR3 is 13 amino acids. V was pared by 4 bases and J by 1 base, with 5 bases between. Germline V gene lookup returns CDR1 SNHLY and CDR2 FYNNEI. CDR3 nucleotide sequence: TGTGCCAGCAGTGGTCTGAGCAATCAGCCCCAGCATTTT. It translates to CASSGLSNQPQHF.

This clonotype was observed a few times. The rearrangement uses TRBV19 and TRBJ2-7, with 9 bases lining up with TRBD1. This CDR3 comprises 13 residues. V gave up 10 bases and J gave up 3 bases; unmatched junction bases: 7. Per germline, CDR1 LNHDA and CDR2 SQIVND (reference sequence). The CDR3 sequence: CATSPGQGYEQYV. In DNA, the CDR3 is TGTGCCACCTCACCGGGACAGGGCTACGAGCAGTACGTC.

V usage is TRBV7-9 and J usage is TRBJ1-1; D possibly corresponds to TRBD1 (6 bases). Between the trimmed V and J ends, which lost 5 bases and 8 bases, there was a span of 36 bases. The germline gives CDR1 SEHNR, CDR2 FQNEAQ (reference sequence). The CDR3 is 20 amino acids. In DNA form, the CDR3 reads TGTGCCAGCAGCCCCCAAACCCCAAATCCGAGGGGGGTCAAGGGCACGGAAGCTTTCTTT. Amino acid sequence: CASSPQTPNPRGVKGTEAFF. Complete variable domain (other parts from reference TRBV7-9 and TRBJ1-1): DTGVSQNPRHKITKRGQNVTFRCDPISEHNRLYWYRQTLGQGPEFLTYFQNEAQLEKSRLLSDRFSAERPKGSFSTLEIQRTEQGDSAMYLCASSPQTPNPRGVKGTEAFFGQGTRLTVV.

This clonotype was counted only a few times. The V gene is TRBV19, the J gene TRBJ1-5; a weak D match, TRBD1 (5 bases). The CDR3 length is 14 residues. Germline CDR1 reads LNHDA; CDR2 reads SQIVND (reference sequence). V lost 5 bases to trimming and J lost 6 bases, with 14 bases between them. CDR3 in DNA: TGTGCCAGTAGTCTGGACCCGGGGGGTCAGCCCCAGCATTTT. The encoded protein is CASSLDPGGQPQHF.

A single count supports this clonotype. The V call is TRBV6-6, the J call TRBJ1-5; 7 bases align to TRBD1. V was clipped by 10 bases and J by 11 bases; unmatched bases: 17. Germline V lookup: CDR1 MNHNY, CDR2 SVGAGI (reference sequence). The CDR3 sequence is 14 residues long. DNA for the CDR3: TGTGCCACCATGGACAGGACGGGTGGAGGGGCCCAGCATTTT. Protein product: CATMDRTGGGAQHF.

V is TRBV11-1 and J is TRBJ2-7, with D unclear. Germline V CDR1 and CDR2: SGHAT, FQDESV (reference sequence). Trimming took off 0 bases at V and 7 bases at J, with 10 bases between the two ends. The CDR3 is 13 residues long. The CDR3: CASSLAYSGEQYV. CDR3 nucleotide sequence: TGTGCCAGCAGCTTAGCCTATAGTGGTGAGCAGTACGTC.

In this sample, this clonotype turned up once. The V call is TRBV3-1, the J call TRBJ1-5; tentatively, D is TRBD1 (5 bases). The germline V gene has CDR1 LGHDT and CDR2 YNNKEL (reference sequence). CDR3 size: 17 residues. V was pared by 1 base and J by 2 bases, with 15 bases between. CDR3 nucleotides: TGTGCCAGCAGCCAAGGAGCTCCGGGACGGGGCAATCAGCCCCAGCATTTT. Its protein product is CASSQGAPGRGNQPQHF.

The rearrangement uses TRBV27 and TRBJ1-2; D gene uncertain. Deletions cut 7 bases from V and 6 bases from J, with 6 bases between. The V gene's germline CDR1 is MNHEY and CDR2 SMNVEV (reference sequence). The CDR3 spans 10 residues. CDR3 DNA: TGTGCCAGCAAAGGAAATGGCTACACCTTC. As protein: CASKGNGYTF.

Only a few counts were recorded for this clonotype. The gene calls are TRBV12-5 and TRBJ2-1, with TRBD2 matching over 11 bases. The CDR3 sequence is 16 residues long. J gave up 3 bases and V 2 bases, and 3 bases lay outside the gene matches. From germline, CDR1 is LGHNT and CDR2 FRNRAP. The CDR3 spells CASGLPSGGSYNEQFF. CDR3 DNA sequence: TGTGCTAGTGGTTTGCCTAGCGGGGGGAGCTACAATGAGCAGTTCTTC.

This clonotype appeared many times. The CDR3 nucleotides are TGTGCCAGCAGCTTAGCTCTCACAGGGGGCACTGAAGCTTTCTTT. Residues: CASSLALTGGTEAFF. The V and J genes are TRBV7-6 and TRBJ1-1; TRBD1 matches 8 bases. There are 15 residues in the CDR3. The V and J ends lost 0 bases and 4 bases, in that order; junction bases with no gene match: 4. Germline V gene data show CDR1 as SGHVS and CDR2 as FNYEAQ. The full variable domain, its missing parts supplied by reference TRBV7-6 and TRBJ1-1, is GAGVSQSPRYKVTKRGQDVALRCDPISGHVSLYWYRQALGQGPEFLTYFNYEAQQDKSGLPNDRFSAERPEGSISTLTIQRTEQRDSAMYRCASSLALTGGTEAFFGQGTRLTVV.

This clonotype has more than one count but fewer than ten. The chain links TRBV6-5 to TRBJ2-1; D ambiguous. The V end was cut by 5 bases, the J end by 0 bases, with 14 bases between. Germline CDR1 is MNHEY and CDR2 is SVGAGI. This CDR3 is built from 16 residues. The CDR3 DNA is TGTGCCAGCAGTATCTATGAACGGAGCTCCTACAATGAGCAGTTCTTC. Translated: CASSIYERSSYNEQFF.

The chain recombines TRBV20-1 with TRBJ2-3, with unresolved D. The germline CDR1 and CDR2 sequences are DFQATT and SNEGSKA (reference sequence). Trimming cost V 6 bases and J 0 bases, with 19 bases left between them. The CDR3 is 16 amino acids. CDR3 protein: CSAETVTLTSTDTQYF. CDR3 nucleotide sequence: TGCAGTGCAGAAACCGTGACACTTACTAGCACAGATACGCAGTATTTT.

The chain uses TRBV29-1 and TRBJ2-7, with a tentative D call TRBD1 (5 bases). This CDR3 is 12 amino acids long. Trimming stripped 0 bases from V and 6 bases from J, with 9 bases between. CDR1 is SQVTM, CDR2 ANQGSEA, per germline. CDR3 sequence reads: CSVEEGAIEQYF. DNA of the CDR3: TGCAGCGTTGAAGAAGGGGCAATCGAGCAGTACTTC.

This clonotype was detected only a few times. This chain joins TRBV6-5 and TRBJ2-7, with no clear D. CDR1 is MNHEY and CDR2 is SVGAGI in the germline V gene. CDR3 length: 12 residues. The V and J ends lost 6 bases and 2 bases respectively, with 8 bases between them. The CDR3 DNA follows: TGTGCCAGCAGGGGCTCTCCCTACGAGCAGTACGTC. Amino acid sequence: CASRGSPYEQYV.

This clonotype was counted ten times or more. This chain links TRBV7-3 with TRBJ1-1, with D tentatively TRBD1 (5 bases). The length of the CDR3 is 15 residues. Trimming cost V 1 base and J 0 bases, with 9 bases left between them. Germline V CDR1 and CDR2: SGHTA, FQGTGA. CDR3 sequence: CASSLMGEMNTEAFF. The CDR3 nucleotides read TGTGCCAGCAGCTTAATGGGGGAAATGAACACTGAAGCTTTCTTT.

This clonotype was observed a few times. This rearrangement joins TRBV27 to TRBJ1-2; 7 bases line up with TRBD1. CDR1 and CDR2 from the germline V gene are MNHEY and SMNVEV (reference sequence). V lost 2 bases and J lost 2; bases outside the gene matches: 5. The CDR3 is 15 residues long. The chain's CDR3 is CASSLQGGLNYGYTF. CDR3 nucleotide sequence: TGTGCCAGCAGTTTACAGGGGGGATTGAACTATGGCTACACCTTC.

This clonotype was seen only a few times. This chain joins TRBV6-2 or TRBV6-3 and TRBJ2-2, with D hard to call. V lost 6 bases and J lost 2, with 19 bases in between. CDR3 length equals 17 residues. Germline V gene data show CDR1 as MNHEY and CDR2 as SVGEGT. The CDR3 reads CASSPLGTNINTGELFF. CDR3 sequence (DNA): TGTGCCAGCAGCCCCCTCGGCACGAACATAAACACCGGGGAGCTGTTTTTT.

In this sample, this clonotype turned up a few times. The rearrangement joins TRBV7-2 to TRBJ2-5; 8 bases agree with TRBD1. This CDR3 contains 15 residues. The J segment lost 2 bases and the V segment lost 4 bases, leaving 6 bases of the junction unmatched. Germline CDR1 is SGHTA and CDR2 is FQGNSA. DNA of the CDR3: TGTGCCAGCAGCTCCATTGACAGGGGTCAAGAGACCCAGTACTTC. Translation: CASSSIDRGQETQYF.

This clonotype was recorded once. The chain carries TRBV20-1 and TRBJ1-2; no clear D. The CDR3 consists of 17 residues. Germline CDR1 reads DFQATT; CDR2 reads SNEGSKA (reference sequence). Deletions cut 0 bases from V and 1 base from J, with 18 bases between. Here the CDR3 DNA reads TGCAGTGCTAGAGATAGGGCCGGGCCTGAACTTAACTATGGCTACACCTTC. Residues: CSARDRAGPELNYGYTF.

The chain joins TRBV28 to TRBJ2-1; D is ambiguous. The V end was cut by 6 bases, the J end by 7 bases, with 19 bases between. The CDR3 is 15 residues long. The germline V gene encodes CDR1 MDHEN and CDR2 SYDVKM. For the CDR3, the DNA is TGTGCCAGCAGCCCCGGATTGAGACCCAATAATGAGCAGTTCTTC. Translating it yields CASSPGLRPNNEQFF.